This T cell receptor (beta chain) was sequenced for a study of shared clonotypes between healthy human individuals. Notes on this clone: Its target is unknown.

Study-level results: Clonotype sharing among donors, it was expected, would be affected by sequencing depth.

Germline assignment: CDR1 SGDLS and CDR2 YYNGEE. CDR3 length equals 15 residues. Trimming removed 1 base from V and 8 bases from J; junction bases left unmatched: 5. Sequenced by immunoSEQ multiplex PCR; TCRdb stores in-frame clones only, minus some. This sample has roughly 500,000 clones; 75% to 85% occur once, and the top ten carry over 10%. The sequenced sample consisted of PBMCs. This TCR came from a middle-aged woman in good health. Some clones in this sample may be carry-over from other donors' samples. The J gene is TRBJ2-1, the V gene TRBV9, with 11 bases lining up with TRBD2. The CDR3 protein is CASSVNPGLADEQFF. The CDR3 DNA is TGTGCCAGCAGCGTAAATCCGGGACTAGCGGATGAGCAGTTCTTC.